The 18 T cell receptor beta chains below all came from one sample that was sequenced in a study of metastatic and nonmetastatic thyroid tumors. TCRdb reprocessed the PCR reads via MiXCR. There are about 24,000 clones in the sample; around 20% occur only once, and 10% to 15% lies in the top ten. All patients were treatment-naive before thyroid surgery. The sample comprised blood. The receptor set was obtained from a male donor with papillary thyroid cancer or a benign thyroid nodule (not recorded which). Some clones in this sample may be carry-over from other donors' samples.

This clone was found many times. The CDR3 is CASASGALETETQYF. The CDR3 DNA reads TGTGCCAGCGCTAGCGGAGCACTAGAGACGGAGACCCAGTACTTC. The chain recombines TRBV9 with TRBJ2-5; TRBD2 matches at 7 bases. Germline CDR1 SGDLS, CDR2 YYNGEE. J was trimmed by 5 bases and V by 7 bases; bases with no gene match: 14. The CDR3 consists of 15 residues.

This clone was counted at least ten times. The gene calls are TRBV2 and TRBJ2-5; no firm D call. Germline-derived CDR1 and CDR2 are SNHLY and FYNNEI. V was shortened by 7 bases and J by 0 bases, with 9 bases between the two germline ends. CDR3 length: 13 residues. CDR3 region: CASMVEYQETQYF. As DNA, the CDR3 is TGTGCCAGCATGGTAGAGTACCAAGAGACCCAGTACTTC.

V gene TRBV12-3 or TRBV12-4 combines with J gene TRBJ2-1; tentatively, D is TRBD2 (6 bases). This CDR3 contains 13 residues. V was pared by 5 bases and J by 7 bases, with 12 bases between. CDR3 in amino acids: CASSLGLRNEQFF. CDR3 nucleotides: TGTGCCAGCAGTCTGGGACTGAGGAATGAGCAGTTCTTC.

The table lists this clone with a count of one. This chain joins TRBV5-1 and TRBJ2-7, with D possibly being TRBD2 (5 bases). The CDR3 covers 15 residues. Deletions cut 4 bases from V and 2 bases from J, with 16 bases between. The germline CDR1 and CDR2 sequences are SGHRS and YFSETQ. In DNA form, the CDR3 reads TGCGCCAGCAGCGCCGACTACCAGCCTACCTACGAGCAGTACTTC. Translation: CASSADYQPTYEQYF.

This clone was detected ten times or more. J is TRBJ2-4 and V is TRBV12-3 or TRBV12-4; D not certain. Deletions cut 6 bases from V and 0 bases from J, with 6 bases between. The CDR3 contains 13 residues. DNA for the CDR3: TGTGCCAGCAGGAATCTAGCCAAAAACATTCAGTACTTC. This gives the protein CASRNLAKNIQYF.

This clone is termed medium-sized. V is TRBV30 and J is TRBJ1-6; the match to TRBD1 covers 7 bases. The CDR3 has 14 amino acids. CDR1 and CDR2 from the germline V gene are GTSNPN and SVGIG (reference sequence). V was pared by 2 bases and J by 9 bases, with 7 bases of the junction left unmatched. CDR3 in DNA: TGTGCCTGGAGTCTAGGGACAGCGAGTTCACCCCTCCACTTT. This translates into CAWSLGTASSPLHF.

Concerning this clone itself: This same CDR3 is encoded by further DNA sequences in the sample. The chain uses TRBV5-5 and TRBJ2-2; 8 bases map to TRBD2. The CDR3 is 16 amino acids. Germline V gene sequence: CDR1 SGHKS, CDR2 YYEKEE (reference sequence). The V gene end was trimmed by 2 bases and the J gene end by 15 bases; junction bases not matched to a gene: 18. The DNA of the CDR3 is TGTGCCAGCAGCTTAGCCCCGGGAGGGGGTAGCGGTGAGTTGTTTTTT. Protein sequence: CASSLAPGGGSGELFF. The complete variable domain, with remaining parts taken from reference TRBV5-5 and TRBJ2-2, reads DAGVTQSPTHLIKTRGQQVTLRCSPISGHKSVSWYQQVLGQGPQFIFQYYEKEERGRGNFPDRFSARQFPNYSSELNVNALLLGDSALYLCASSLAPGGGSGELFFGEGSRLTVL.

This CDR3 reads CASSPTGRNEQFF. The CDR3 DNA is TGTGCCAGCAGCCCGACTGGGCGCAATGAGCAGTTCTTC. The gene calls are TRBV3-1 and TRBJ2-1; unclear D gene. Trimming cost V 4 bases and J 6 bases, with 10 bases left between them. Germline V gives CDR1 LGHDT, CDR2 YNNKEL (reference sequence). The CDR3 covers 13 residues.

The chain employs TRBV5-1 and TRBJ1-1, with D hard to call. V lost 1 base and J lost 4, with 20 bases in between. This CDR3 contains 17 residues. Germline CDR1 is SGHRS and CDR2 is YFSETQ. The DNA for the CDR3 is TGCGCCAGCAGCTTGTCCCCCTTGGTGGCGGATTGCACTGAAGCTTTCTTT. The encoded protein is CASSLSPLVADCTEAFF.

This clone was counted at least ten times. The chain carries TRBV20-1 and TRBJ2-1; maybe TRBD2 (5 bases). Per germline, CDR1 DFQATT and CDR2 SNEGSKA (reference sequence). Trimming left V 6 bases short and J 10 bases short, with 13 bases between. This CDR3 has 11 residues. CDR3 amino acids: CSAPLWEEQFF. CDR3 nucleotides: TGCAGTGCCCCCCTCTGGGAGGAGCAGTTCTTC.

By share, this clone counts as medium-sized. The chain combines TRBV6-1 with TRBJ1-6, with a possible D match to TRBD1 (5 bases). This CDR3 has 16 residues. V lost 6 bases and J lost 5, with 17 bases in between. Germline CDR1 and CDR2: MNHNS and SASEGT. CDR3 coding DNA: TGTGCCAGCAGGTTCACGTCCGGGACGAATAATTCACCCCTCCACTTT. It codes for CASRFTSGTNNSPLHF.

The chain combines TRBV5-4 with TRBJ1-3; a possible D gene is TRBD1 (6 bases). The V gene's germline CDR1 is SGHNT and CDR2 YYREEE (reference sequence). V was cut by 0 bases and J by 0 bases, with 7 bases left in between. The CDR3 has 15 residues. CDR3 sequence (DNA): TGTGCCAGCAGCTTGGGGACAGACTCTGGAAACACCATATATTTT. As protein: CASSLGTDSGNTIYF.

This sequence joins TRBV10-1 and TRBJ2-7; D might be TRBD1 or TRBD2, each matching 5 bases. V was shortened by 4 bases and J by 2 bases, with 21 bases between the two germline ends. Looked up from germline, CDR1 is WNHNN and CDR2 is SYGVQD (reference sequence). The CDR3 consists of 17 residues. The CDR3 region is CASSGMEGTSSTYEQYF. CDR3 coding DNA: TGCGCCAGCAGTGGAATGGAAGGGACGTCTTCGACCTACGAGCAGTACTTC.

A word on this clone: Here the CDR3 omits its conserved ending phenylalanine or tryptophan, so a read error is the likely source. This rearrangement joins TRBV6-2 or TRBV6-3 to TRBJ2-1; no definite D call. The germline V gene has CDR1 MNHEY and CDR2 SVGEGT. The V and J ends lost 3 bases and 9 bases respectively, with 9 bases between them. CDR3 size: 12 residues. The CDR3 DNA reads TGTGCCAGCAGTTATCAGGTACTTGAGCAGTTCCTC. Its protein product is CASSYQVLEQFL.

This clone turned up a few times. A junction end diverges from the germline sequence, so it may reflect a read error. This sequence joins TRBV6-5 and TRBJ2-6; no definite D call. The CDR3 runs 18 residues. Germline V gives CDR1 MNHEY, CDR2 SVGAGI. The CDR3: CASSYSARYWSGANVLTF. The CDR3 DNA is TGTGCCAGCAGTTACTCGGCCAGGTATTGGTCTGGTGCCAACGTCCTGACTTTC.

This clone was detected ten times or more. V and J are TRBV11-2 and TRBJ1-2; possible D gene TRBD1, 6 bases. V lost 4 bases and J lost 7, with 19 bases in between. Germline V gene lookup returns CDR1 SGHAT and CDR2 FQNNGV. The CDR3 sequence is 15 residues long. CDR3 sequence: CASSYPTAGDLGYTF. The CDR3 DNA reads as TGTGCCAGCAGCTACCCCACGGCAGGGGACCTTGGCTACACCTTC.

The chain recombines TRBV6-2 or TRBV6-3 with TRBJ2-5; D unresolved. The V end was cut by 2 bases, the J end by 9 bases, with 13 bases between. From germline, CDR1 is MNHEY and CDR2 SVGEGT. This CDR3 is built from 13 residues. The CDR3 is CASSYNPPRAQYF. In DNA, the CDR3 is TGTGCCAGCAGTTACAACCCACCAAGGGCCCAGTACTTC.

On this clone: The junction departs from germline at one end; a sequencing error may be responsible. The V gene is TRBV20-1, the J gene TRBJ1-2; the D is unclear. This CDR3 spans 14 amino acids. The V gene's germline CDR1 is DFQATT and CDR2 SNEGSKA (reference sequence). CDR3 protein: CSARVSERSRGYNF. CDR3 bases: TGCAGTGCTAGAGTTTCAGAGCGGTCGCGCGGCTACAACTTC.